This is a list of T cell receptor beta chains from one sample in a study of blood T cell repertoires in COVID-19. TCRdb's table, derived via immunoSEQ multiplex PCR, lists solely in-frame clones and lacks some. The top ten hold more than 5.5% of the sample, which has roughly 140,000 clones, roughly 80% seen once. The material sequenced was PBMCs or T cells enriched from blood (not recorded which). These TCRs come from a man in his fifties who had recovered from COVID-19. The CDR3 runs from the conserved cysteine through the conserved F or W. Each record gives: J gene, D gene, clone size, V gene, CDR3 protein, CDR3 DNA. D genes are given only for firm matches. Expanded clones are given a class, and other clones once, few, many or no size at all.

j_gene: TRBJ1-1
d_gene: TRBD1
abundance: .
v_gene: TRBV7-9
CDR3aa: CASSLDRGLVNTEAFF
CDR3nt: TGTGCCAGCAGCTTAGACAGGGGGCTTGTGAACACTGAAGCTTTCTTT

j_gene: TRBJ1-2
d_gene: TRBD1
abundance: .
v_gene: TRBV7-2
CDR3aa: CASSPGQGSFYGYTF
CDR3nt: TGTGCCAGCAGCCCGGGACAGGGGTCTTTCTATGGCTACACCTTC

j_gene: TRBJ2-2
d_gene: TRBD2
abundance: .
v_gene: TRBV2
CDR3aa: CASSRLAGGIAGELFF
CDR3nt: TGTGCCAGCAGCCGACTAGCGGGGGGGATAGCCGGGGAGCTGTTTTTT

j_gene: TRBJ1-4
d_gene: TRBD1
abundance: .
v_gene: TRBV25-1
CDR3aa: CASSVGTGGGFEKLFF
CDR3nt: TGTGCCAGCAGTGTGGGGACAGGGGGAGGATTTGAAAAACTGTTTTTT

j_gene: TRBJ2-5
d_gene: TRBD2
abundance: .
v_gene: TRBV5-4
CDR3aa: CASSPTSGVVETQYF
CDR3nt: TGTGCCAGCAGCCCGACTAGCGGGGTCGTAGAGACCCAGTACTTC

j_gene: TRBJ2-2
d_gene: TRBD2
abundance: .
v_gene: TRBV19
CDR3aa: CASSSAGTSSGELFF
CDR3nt: TGTGCCAGTAGTAGCGCCGGGACTAGCAGCGGGGAGCTGTTTTTT

j_gene: TRBJ2-5
d_gene: TRBD2
abundance: .
v_gene: TRBV7-2
CDR3aa: CASSPWTSGGRETQYF
CDR3nt: TGTGCCAGCAGCCCGTGGACTAGCGGGGGACGGGAGACCCAGTACTTC

j_gene: TRBJ2-5
d_gene: TRBD2
abundance: .
v_gene: TRBV7-2
CDR3aa: CASSLAVAGGQETQYF
CDR3nt: TGTGCCAGCAGCTTAGCGGTAGCGGGGGGCCAAGAGACCCAGTACTTC

j_gene: TRBJ2-2
d_gene: .
abundance: .
v_gene: TRBV6-1
CDR3aa: CASSEDRNTGELFF
CDR3nt: TGTGCCAGCAGTGAAGACAGGAACACCGGGGAGCTGTTTTTT

j_gene: TRBJ1-4
d_gene: .
abundance: .
v_gene: TRBV21-1
CDR3aa: CASSKSAGEEKLFF
CDR3nt: TGTGCCAGCAGCAAATCGGCAGGGGAAGAAAAACTGTTTTTT

j_gene: TRBJ2-7
d_gene: .
abundance: .
v_gene: TRBV4-1
CDR3aa: CASSRRQDYEQYF
CDR3nt: TGCGCCAGCAGCCGTCGACAGGACTACGAGCAGTACTTC

j_gene: TRBJ1-6
d_gene: .
abundance: .
v_gene: TRBV25-1
CDR3aa: CASSEFEQNNSPLHF
CDR3nt: TGTGCCAGCAGTGAATTCGAACAAAATAATTCACCCCTCCACTTT

j_gene: TRBJ1-2
d_gene: TRBD1
abundance: once
v_gene: TRBV5-5
CDR3aa: CASSVDRERSGYTF
CDR3nt: TGTGCCAGCAGCGTGGACAGGGAGCGATCTGGCTACACCTTC

j_gene: TRBJ1-3
d_gene: TRBD1
abundance: .
v_gene: TRBV2
CDR3aa: CASTGGWQVSGNTIYF
CDR3nt: TGTGCCAGCACAGGGGGCTGGCAAGTCTCTGGAAACACCATATATTTT

j_gene: TRBJ2-1
d_gene: TRBD1
abundance: .
v_gene: TRBV12-3/TRBV12-4
CDR3aa: CASSWTGSEQFF
CDR3nt: TGTGCCAGCAGTTGGACAGGGTCTGAGCAGTTCTTC

j_gene: TRBJ2-3
d_gene: TRBD2
abundance: once
v_gene: TRBV18
CDR3aa: CASSPKAGGPTDTQYF
CDR3nt: TGTGCCAGCTCACCAAAGGCGGGGGGGCCGACAGATACGCAGTATTTT

j_gene: TRBJ1-2
d_gene: TRBD1
abundance: .
v_gene: TRBV3-1/TRBV3-2
CDR3aa: CASSPTTGTNYGYTF
CDR3nt: TGTGCCAGCAGCCCTACGACAGGGACTAACTATGGCTACACCTTC

j_gene: TRBJ1-2
d_gene: .
abundance: .
v_gene: TRBV12-3/TRBV12-4
CDR3aa: CASSLQGPYGYTF
CDR3nt: TGTGCCAGCAGTCTACAGGGTCCCTATGGCTACACCTTC

j_gene: TRBJ1-5
d_gene: .
abundance: few
v_gene: TRBV10-2
CDR3aa: CASSDFGGSEQPQHF
CDR3nt: TGCGCCAGCAGTGATTTCGGAGGGTCCGAACAGCCCCAGCATTTT

j_gene: TRBJ1-3
d_gene: .
abundance: .
v_gene: TRBV5-5
CDR3aa: CASSLGGNSGNTIYF
CDR3nt: TGTGCCAGCAGCTTGGGAGGCAACTCTGGAAACACCATATATTTT

j_gene: TRBJ2-7
d_gene: .
abundance: .
v_gene: TRBV2
CDR3aa: CASSDVAYEQYF
CDR3nt: TGTGCCAGCAGTGATGTAGCCTACGAGCAGTACTTC

j_gene: TRBJ1-2
d_gene: .
abundance: .
v_gene: TRBV2
CDR3aa: CASTPDRGRPYGYTF
CDR3nt: TGTGCCAGCACCCCAGATAGAGGAAGGCCCTATGGCTACACCTTC

j_gene: TRBJ1-3
d_gene: TRBD1
abundance: .
v_gene: TRBV15
CDR3aa: CATSRDPPGQGNTIYF
CDR3nt: TGTGCCACCAGCAGAGATCCCCCGGGACAGGGAAACACCATATATTTT

j_gene: TRBJ2-7
d_gene: TRBD2
abundance: few
v_gene: TRBV3-1/TRBV3-2
CDR3aa: CASSQGSAGRVYEQYF
CDR3nt: TGTGCCAGCAGCCAAGGGAGCGCAGGGAGGGTCTACGAGCAGTACTTC